This T cell receptor (beta chain) derives from a study of blood T cell repertoires in COVID-19. Study information: Sites across the United States, Italy and Spain contributed samples from acute and convalescent COVID-19.

Seattle patient enrollment occurred during active infection, with longitudinal follow-up thereafter. Authors' data handling: Estimates of nucleated cell counts were drawn from the amplification of reference gene primers. The assay was immunoSEQ multiplex PCR, and TCRdb's table has in-frame clones only and misses some. The DNA was the basis for D and trimming; V, J and clone size are from that table. The table lists roughly 230,000 clones, about 93% of them singletons. The CDR3 has 14 residues. V dropped 0 bases and J dropped 6 bases, with 8 bases sitting between them. Germline assignment: CDR1 MNHEY and CDR2 SMNVEV (reference sequence).

V usage is TRBV27 and J usage is TRBJ2-2; no reliable D call. The TCR sequence derives from a man aged 30-40 years with COVID-19, enrolled during active disease. Sequencing input: peripheral blood. The chain's CDR3 is CASSLSLEPGELFF. The CDR3 nucleotides read TGTGCCAGCAGTTTATCGTTAGAGCCCGGGGAGCTGTTTTTT.